The clone carrying this T cell receptor (beta chain) appeared a few times. Its target is not known. With a much larger clone just one base away, this may be a read error. Using a J-beta primer mix together with a sample-barcoded 5' primer, a second PCR was run for about 6 to 12 cycles. One entry per CDR3 protein, called by TCRdb with MiXCR from the 5' RACE reads. The sample shows around 600,000 distinct CDR3 sequences, roughly 43% of them seen only once. CDR1 and CDR2 (germline): MNHNY, SVGAGI (reference sequence). The V end lost 1 base, the J end lost 11 bases, and 8 bases lay between the germline ends. The CDR3 has 11 residues. The record originates from a study of blood T cells in healthy people across ages. Findings and caveats of the study: Since the PBMCs were unsorted, naive and antigen-experienced cells could not be conclusively compared. Significant beta diversity loss was already apparent by age approximately 36, declining roughly linearly. The authors considered diversity estimates from one million T cells to be underestimates. It was not known whether donors were CMV positive (a possible confounder of expanded clonotype changes).

Specimen: blood. The sequence was obtained from a man at least 80 years old in good health. The chain links TRBV6-6 to TRBJ2-5; tentative D call: TRBD2 (5 bases). DNA of the CDR3: TGTGCCAGCAGTTACTACGAGCGGCAGTACTTC. Translating gives CASSYYERQYF.